This T cell receptor beta chain was sequenced for a study of T cells in Graves' hyperthyroidism and ophthalmopathy. V gave up 2 bases and J gave up 4 bases; unmatched junction bases: 2. There are 15 residues in the CDR3. Germline-derived CDR1 and CDR2 are ENHRY and SYGVKD. Study results and limitations: Median prediction lead before ophthalmopathy onset was 5 to 7.5 months with the model.

This clonotype has a handful of counts. Its cognate antigen is unknown. Authors of the study amplified TCR beta CDR3 regions from RNA transcripts. The primer set for the first-round RT-PCR of the TCR CDR3 was HTBI. MiXCR, applied by TCRdb to the multiplex PCR reads, yields one record per CDR3 protein. The sample has more than 500,000 distinct CDR3 sequences, about 16% seen once. The study left out patients who had uncontrolled infection, other autoimmune disease, pregnancy or lactation. Sequences were obtained from blood. The V and J genes are TRBV10-3 and TRBJ1-5; 10 nucleotides agree with TRBD1. This receptor was taken from a woman under 40 with Graves' ophthalmopathy. The CDR3 DNA follows: TGTGCCATCAGTGAGGGGACAGGGGTGAATCAGCCCCAGCATTTT. Amino acid sequence: CAISEGTGVNQPQHF.